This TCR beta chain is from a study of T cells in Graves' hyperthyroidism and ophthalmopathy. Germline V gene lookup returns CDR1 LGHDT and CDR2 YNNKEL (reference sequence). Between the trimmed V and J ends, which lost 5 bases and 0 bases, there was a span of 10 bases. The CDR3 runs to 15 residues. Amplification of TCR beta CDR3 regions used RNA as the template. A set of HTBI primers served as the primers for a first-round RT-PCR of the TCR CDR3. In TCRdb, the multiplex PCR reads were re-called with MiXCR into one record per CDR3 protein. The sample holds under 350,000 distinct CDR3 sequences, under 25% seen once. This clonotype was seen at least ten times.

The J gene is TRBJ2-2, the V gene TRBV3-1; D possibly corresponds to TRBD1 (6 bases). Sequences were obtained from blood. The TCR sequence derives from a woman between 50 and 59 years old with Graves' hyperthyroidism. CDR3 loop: CASSYRTANTGELFF. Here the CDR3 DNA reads TGTGCCAGCAGCTATCGGACAGCGAACACCGGGGAGCTGTTTTTT.